These T cell receptor beta chains were read from a single sample in a study of blood T cell repertoires in COVID-19. The repertoire was sequenced with immunoSEQ multiplex PCR; TCRdb's copy has only in-frame clones and lacks some. Of roughly 300,000 clones in the sample, over 75% are singletons; the top ten hold about 8.6%. The sequencing sample was made of peripheral blood. These receptors were obtained from a man aged 18 to 29 with active or convalescent COVID-19. Each CDR3 is given with its conserved first and last residue. A D gene is named only where the DNA matches it firmly. Only part of the rows carry a size: once, few, many, or a class if the clone is expanded.

J: TRBJ1-1; size: -; D: -; V: TRBV5-4; DNA: TGTGCCAGCAGCTTGGCGACTCAGGGTCGGACTGAAGCTTTCTTT; CDR3: CASSLATQGRTEAFF
J: TRBJ2-7; size: -; D: -; V: TRBV27; DNA: TGTGCCAGCAGTCGCGGGCACGGGGTATACGAGCAGTACTTC; CDR3: CASSRGHGVYEQYF
J: TRBJ2-3; size: once; D: TRBD2; V: TRBV10-2; DNA: TGCGCCAGCGGCGGTCTAGCGGTCACAGATACGCAGTATTTT; CDR3: CASGGLAVTDTQYF
J: TRBJ2-7; size: -; D: TRBD1; V: TRBV9; DNA: TGTGCCAGCAGCCCACACCCGGGACAGGGTTCGTACGAGCAGTACTTC; CDR3: CASSPHPGQGSYEQYF
J: TRBJ2-1; size: -; D: TRBD2; V: TRBV2; DNA: TGTGCCAGCAGAGACGGTACTAGCGGGGCGAATGAGCAGTTCTTC; CDR3: CASRDGTSGANEQFF
J: TRBJ1-1; size: -; D: -; V: TRBV9; DNA: TGTGCCAGCAGCGTAGAGTCGGCAGGCCTGGGTCAAGAAGCTTTCTTT; CDR3: CASSVESAGLGQEAFF
J: TRBJ1-4; size: -; D: -; V: TRBV9; DNA: TGTGCCAGCAGCCCATGGGGAGGGGACGTGGCTAATGAAAAACTGTTTTTT; CDR3: CASSPWGGDVANEKLFF
J: TRBJ1-1; size: -; D: -; V: TRBV4-1; DNA: TGCGCCAGCAGTCGCGATAGACAGGTCACTGAAGCTTTCTTT; CDR3: CASSRDRQVTEAFF
J: TRBJ1-5; size: -; D: TRBD1; V: TRBV6-2/TRBV6-3; DNA: TGTGCCAGCAGTTATGAAGTGTTCTTTGGACAGGGGAGCAATCAGCCCCAGCATTTT; CDR3: CASSYEVFFGQGSNQPQHF
J: TRBJ2-2; size: -; D: TRBD2; V: TRBV9; DNA: TGTGCCAGCAGCGACCTAGCGGGGGGGAACACCGGGGAGCTGTTTTTT; CDR3: CASSDLAGGNTGELFF
J: TRBJ2-3; size: -; D: -; V: TRBV24-1; DNA: TGTGCCACCAGTGACCCCCGGGACTGGAACCCAGATACGCAGTATTTT; CDR3: CATSDPRDWNPDTQYF
J: TRBJ2-2; size: -; D: -; V: TRBV11-2; DNA: TGTGCCAGCTCCGGGACTTATCCCGGGGAGCTGTTTTTT; CDR3: CASSGTYPGELFF
J: TRBJ2-7; size: -; D: TRBD1; V: TRBV5-4; DNA: TGTGCCAGCAGCCGACCGGGACAGGGGGTATACGAGCAGTACTTC; CDR3: CASSRPGQGVYEQYF
J: TRBJ2-1; size: -; D: TRBD2; V: TRBV7-9; DNA: TGTGCCAGCAGCTCCCTAGCGGGGGACTCCTACAATGAGCAGTTCTTC; CDR3: CASSSLAGDSYNEQFF
J: TRBJ2-1; size: -; D: -; V: TRBV6-4; DNA: TGTGCCAGCAGTGACGGGGAGAGCTCCTACAATGAGCAGTTCTTC; CDR3: CASSDGESSYNEQFF
J: TRBJ1-2; size: once; D: -; V: TRBV13; DNA: TGTGCCAGCAGCTTAGCCCTCTATGGCTACACCTTC; CDR3: CASSLALYGYTF
J: TRBJ2-4; size: few; D: -; V: TRBV5-1; DNA: TGCGCCAGCAGCTTAGCAACAGGCGCCAAAAACATTCAGTACTTC; CDR3: CASSLATGAKNIQYF
J: TRBJ1-1; size: -; D: TRBD1; V: TRBV15; DNA: TGTGCCACCAGTAAAGACAGGGGGCTTTCTGAAGCTTTCTTT; CDR3: CATSKDRGLSEAFF
J: TRBJ2-5; size: -; D: TRBD2; V: TRBV7-2; DNA: TGTGCCAGCAGCCCCCTAGGACTAGCGGGGGTAGTGGGAGAGACCCAGTACTTC; CDR3: CASSPLGLAGVVGETQYF
J: TRBJ1-1; size: -; D: TRBD1; V: TRBV5-4; DNA: TGTGCCAGCAGCTTAGGACAGGGACTGGAGGGAACTGAAGCTTTCTTT; CDR3: CASSLGQGLEGTEAFF
J: TRBJ1-5; size: -; D: TRBD1; V: TRBV10-3; DNA: TGTGCCTTCCTGGGACAGGGGCCATTCAATCAGCCCCAGCATTTT; CDR3: CAFLGQGPFNQPQHF
J: TRBJ1-6; size: once; D: -; V: TRBV5-1; DNA: TGCGCCAGCAGCTTGGCCTACGGGGACTTAGGATCACCCCTCCACTTT; CDR3: CASSLAYGDLGSPLHF
J: TRBJ1-2; size: -; D: -; V: TRBV29-1; DNA: TGCAGCGTAGAAAACAGGGATGTCTATGGCTACACCTTC; CDR3: CSVENRDVYGYTF
J: TRBJ2-7; size: -; D: -; V: TRBV5-6; DNA: TGTGCCAGCAGCTTCGGTCCTGCCTACGAGCAGTACTTC; CDR3: CASSFGPAYEQYF
J: TRBJ1-4; size: -; D: -; V: TRBV9; DNA: TGTGCCAGCAGCGTAGGCGGCCCCCCTGAAAAACTGTTTTTT; CDR3: CASSVGGPPEKLFF
J: TRBJ2-7; size: -; D: TRBD2; V: TRBV2; DNA: TGTGCCAGCAGTGGAAGAGCGGGGGGTGAAGAGCAGTACTTC; CDR3: CASSGRAGGEEQYF
J: TRBJ1-5; size: -; D: -; V: TRBV21-1; DNA: TGTGCCAGCAGCAAAGTCCCGGACAGGGGCCTTAATCAGCCCCAGCATTTT; CDR3: CASSKVPDRGLNQPQHF
J: TRBJ1-5; size: few; D: -; V: TRBV5-6; DNA: TGTGCCAGCTCATACCTAATGAATAGCAATCAGCCCCAGCATTTT; CDR3: CASSYLMNSNQPQHF
J: TRBJ1-6; size: -; D: -; V: TRBV3-1/TRBV3-2; DNA: TGTGCCAGCAGCCAAGATCTTAATTCACCCCTCCACTTT; CDR3: CASSQDLNSPLHF
J: TRBJ1-1; size: once; D: -; V: TRBV27; DNA: TGTGCCAGCACAAACAGGGCATCGGGCACTGAAGCTTTCTTT; CDR3: CASTNRASGTEAFF
J: TRBJ2-7; size: -; D: TRBD1; V: TRBV6-2/TRBV6-3; DNA: TGTGCCAGCAGCCCACTAAGGACAGGGGGCGGGCGGTCCTACGAGCAGTACTTC; CDR3: CASSPLRTGGGRSYEQYF
J: TRBJ1-5; size: -; D: TRBD1; V: TRBV18; DNA: TGTGCCAGCTCACCCACAGGGGGTTATAGCAATCAGCCCCAGCATTTT; CDR3: CASSPTGGYSNQPQHF
J: TRBJ1-2; size: -; D: TRBD1; V: TRBV23-1; DNA: TGCGCCAGCAGTCCCTCCGGGACAGGGGGCATGTGGGTCCACTATGGCTACACCTTC; CDR3: CASSPSGTGGMWVHYGYTF
J: TRBJ2-3; size: -; D: TRBD1; V: TRBV19; DNA: TGTGCCAGTAGTATAGCGACAGGGGTGGGGTATACGCAGTATTTT; CDR3: CASSIATGVGYTQYF
J: TRBJ1-2; size: -; D: -; V: TRBV27; DNA: TGTGCCAGCAGTTTATCTACGGGGAATGGCTACACCTTC; CDR3: CASSLSTGNGYTF
J: TRBJ1-2; size: -; D: TRBD1; V: TRBV5-6; DNA: TGTGCCAGCAGCTTTGGGACAGGGGGCGATGGCTACACCTTC; CDR3: CASSFGTGGDGYTF
J: TRBJ2-1; size: -; D: TRBD2; V: TRBV11-3; DNA: TGTGCCAGCAGCTTAGGAAAACTAGCGGGGGTGTCCTACAATGAGCAGTTCTTC; CDR3: CASSLGKLAGVSYNEQFF
J: TRBJ2-3; size: -; D: TRBD1; V: TRBV29-1; DNA: TGCAGCGTTGAAGTCTGGGACAGGAGCACAGATACGCAGTATTTT; CDR3: CSVEVWDRSTDTQYF
J: TRBJ1-1; size: -; D: -; V: TRBV7-2; DNA: TGTGCCAGCAGCCCCCAGGGAGGCCGGTACACTGAAGCTTTCTTT; CDR3: CASSPQGGRYTEAFF
J: TRBJ2-7; size: -; D: -; V: TRBV29-1; DNA: TGCAGCGTTGAAGTTTTCAGGACTGGAAGTTACGAGCAGTACTTC; CDR3: CSVEVFRTGSYEQYF
J: TRBJ1-5; size: -; D: TRBD1; V: TRBV7-2; DNA: TGTGCCAGCAGCTTTGCAGGGGGCGTCGGTCAGCCCCAGCATTTT; CDR3: CASSFAGGVGQPQHF